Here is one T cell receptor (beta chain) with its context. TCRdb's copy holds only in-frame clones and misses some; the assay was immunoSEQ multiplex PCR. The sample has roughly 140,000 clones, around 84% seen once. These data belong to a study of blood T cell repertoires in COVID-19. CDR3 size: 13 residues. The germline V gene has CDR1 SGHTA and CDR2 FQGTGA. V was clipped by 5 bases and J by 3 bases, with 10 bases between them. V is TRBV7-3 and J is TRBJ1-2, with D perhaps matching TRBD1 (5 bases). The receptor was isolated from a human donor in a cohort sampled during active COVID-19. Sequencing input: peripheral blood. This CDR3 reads CASSAGLDYGYTF. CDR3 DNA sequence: TGTGCCAGCAGCGCAGGGTTAGACTATGGCTACACCTTC. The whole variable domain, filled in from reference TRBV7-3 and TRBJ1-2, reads GAGVSQTPSNKVTEKGKYVELRCDPISGHTALYWYRQSLGQGPEFLIYFQGTGAADDSGLPNDRFFAVRPEGSVSTLKIQRTERGDSAVYLCASSAGLDYGYTFGSGTRLTVV.